This is a list of T cell receptor beta chains from one sample in a study of shared clonotypes between healthy human individuals. Produced via immunoSEQ multiplex PCR; TCRdb's table is partial and in-frame only. The repertoire holds a few million clones, with approximately 96% as singletons. Sequencing used naive CD4+ T cells sorted from blood. Receptors originate from a man younger than 35 in good health. The CDR3 runs from the conserved cysteine through the conserved F or W. D genes are given only for firm matches. Expanded clones get a size class; other rows say once, few or many, or leave the size out.

TRBV11-2,TRBJ2-1,.,.,TGTGCCAGCAGCCAAACAGGACAGTTTCTCTCCTACAATGAGCAGTTCTTC,CASSQTGQFLSYNEQFF
TRBV5-1,TRBJ2-2,.,.,TGCGCCAGCAGCTTTGTGAGGCCCGGGGAGCTGTTTTTT,CASSFVRPGELFF
TRBV18,TRBJ2-7,.,.,TGTGCCAGCTCACCTCAACCCCTTGACGAGCAGTACTTC,CASSPQPLDEQYF
TRBV19,TRBJ1-2,.,.,TGTGCCAGTAGTATTGGGTCAGGAGATGGGGGCTACACCTTC,CASSIGSGDGGYTF
TRBV5-1,TRBJ2-2,once,.,TGCGCCAGCAGCTTGGGGGGCAGCACCGGGGAGCTGTTTTTT,CASSLGGSTGELFF
TRBV29-1,TRBJ1-2,.,TRBD1,TGCAGCGTTGAAGTTGCCAGGGGGATTAACTATGGCTACACCTTC,CSVEVARGINYGYTF
TRBV25-1,TRBJ1-5,.,TRBD1,TGTGCCAGCAGTGAGGGGACAGGGAAGGGTTGGAGTCAGCCCCAGCATTTT,CASSEGTGKGWSQPQHF
TRBV18,TRBJ2-7,.,TRBD2,TGTGCCAGCTCACCGAGGACTAGCGGAACCTACGAGCAGTACTTC,CASSPRTSGTYEQYF
TRBV6-5,TRBJ2-3,.,.,TGTGCCAGCAGTCAGGGAGATACGCAGTATTTT,CASSQGDTQYF
TRBV2,TRBJ1-6,.,TRBD1,TGTGCCAGCAGTGCGGGACAGGGGAATTCACCCCTCCACTTT,CASSAGQGNSPLHF
TRBV5-4,TRBJ1-1,once,.,TGTGCCAGCAGCTTGGGCGGATTCAACACTGAAGCTTTCTTT,CASSLGGFNTEAFF
TRBV19,TRBJ1-5,.,.,TGTGCCAGTACCCCCAGGCCGCCCTCGGGTAATCAGCCCCAGCATTTT,CASTPRPPSGNQPQHF
TRBV29-1,TRBJ2-2,.,.,TGCAGCGTTTCTCTACGGGTAAACACCGGGGAGCTGTTTTTT,CSVSLRVNTGELFF
TRBV28,TRBJ2-3,.,.,TGTGCCAGCAGTTCGCGGCAGCGCTACACAGATACGCAGTATTTT,CASSSRQRYTDTQYF
TRBV28,TRBJ1-1,.,.,TGTGCCAGCACCAAAAGTCGGAGGGAAGCTTTCTTT,CASTKSRREAFF
TRBV25-1,TRBJ2-7,.,TRBD2,TGTGCCAGCAGCCTCCCCCAACTAGCGGGGAAAAACGAGCAGTACTTC,CASSLPQLAGKNEQYF
TRBV7-2,TRBJ1-6,.,.,TGTGCCAGCAGCGAGGACGGGGGTCCCTCACCCCTCCACTTT,CASSEDGGPSPLHF
TRBV11-2,TRBJ1-2,.,.,TGTGCCAGCAGCTCAGGACGAACGAACTATGGCTACACCTTC,CASSSGRTNYGYTF
TRBV9,TRBJ2-7,.,.,TGTGCCAGCAGCCCTTTAGCAGGGGCTGGGTACGAGCAGTACTTC,CASSPLAGAGYEQYF
TRBV5-4,TRBJ2-7,.,TRBD2,TGTGCCAGCAGCACCGGGGGGAGGGGAGCCTACGAGCAGTACTTC,CASSTGGRGAYEQYF
TRBV30,TRBJ2-7,.,.,TGTGCCTGGAGTCCCAGGGACGAGCAGTACTTC,CAWSPRDEQYF
TRBV9,TRBJ1-1,.,.,TGTGCCAGCAGCGTAGAACCCCTGGTGGGCCCGGACACTGAAGCTTTCTTT,CASSVEPLVGPDTEAFF
TRBV6-5,TRBJ2-7,.,TRBD1,TGTGCCAGCAGTTATTCTCCCGGGACAGGGCCCTACGAGCAGTACTTC,CASSYSPGTGPYEQYF
TRBV11-3,TRBJ2-2,.,.,TGTGCCAGCAGCCTTGCGATGAACACCGGGGAGCTGTTTTTT,CASSLAMNTGELFF
TRBV4-2,TRBJ2-4,.,TRBD2,TGTGCCAGCAGCCAAGATAGGGGGACTAGCGGGTTTCAGTACTTC,CASSQDRGTSGFQYF
TRBV5-4,TRBJ1-5,.,.,TGTGCCAGCAGCTTGGGGGGGTCGGGGCAGCCCCAGCATTTT,CASSLGGSGQPQHF
TRBV27,TRBJ1-5,.,.,TGTGCCAGCAGTTTAAGTGGGAGCAATCAGCCCCAGCATTTT,CASSLSGSNQPQHF
TRBV5-1,TRBJ2-6,.,.,TGCGCCAGCAGCACCGTCCATTCAGGGGCCAACGTCCTGACTTTC,CASSTVHSGANVLTF
TRBV25-1,TRBJ1-1,.,.,TGTGCCAGCAGTGAGAGAACTGAAGCTTTCTTT,CASSERTEAFF
TRBV4-1,TRBJ1-3,.,TRBD1,TGCGCCAGCAGCCAAGTACAGGGGAATCGGCTCGAGGGAAACACCATATATTTT,CASSQVQGNRLEGNTIYF
TRBV5-1,TRBJ2-2,.,.,TGCGCCAGCAGCTTGGCCGTTTCGAGCACCGGGGAGCTGTTTTTT,CASSLAVSSTGELFF
TRBV18,TRBJ2-7,.,.,TGTGCCAGCTCACCACAGGGTAGCGTCCTCACCGAGCAGTACTTC,CASSPQGSVLTEQYF
TRBV7-2,TRBJ2-7,.,TRBD1,TGTGCCAGCAGCTTAGCCCAGGGGGCTGCCTACGAGCAGTACTTC,CASSLAQGAAYEQYF
TRBV2,TRBJ2-6,.,TRBD1,TGTGCCAGCAGTCTTGACAGGGCTGGGGCCAACGTCCTGACTTTC,CASSLDRAGANVLTF
TRBV29-1,TRBJ2-7,once,.,TGCAGCGTTGAGGTCGGACTCTACGAGCAGTACTTC,CSVEVGLYEQYF
TRBV5-6,TRBJ1-2,once,TRBD1,TGTGCCAGCAGCTTACGAAGACAGGGCCACTATGGCTACACCTTC,CASSLRRQGHYGYTF
TRBV28,TRBJ2-7,.,TRBD2,TGTGCCAGCAGTATAGCGGGGGGCACCTACGAGCAGTACTTC,CASSIAGGTYEQYF
TRBV4-3,TRBJ2-1,.,TRBD2,TGCGCCAGCAGCCAAGAACGGACGGGGAGGGCCCCCCATGAGCAGTTCTTC,CASSQERTGRAPHEQFF
TRBV18,TRBJ1-5,.,.,TGTGCCAGCTCCCCGGACAGTCTAGGGCCCCAGCATTTT,CASSPDSLGPQHF
TRBV19,TRBJ2-7,once,.,TGTGCCAGTAGTATTGGTGGGAAGAGCTCCTACGAGCAGTACTTC,CASSIGGKSSYEQYF
TRBV2,TRBJ1-4,once,.,TGTGCCAGCAGTGAAGGGGGGAAGGCTAATGAAAAACTGTTTTTT,CASSEGGKANEKLFF
TRBV10-3,TRBJ1-6,.,TRBD1,TGTGCCATCACACAGGGGGCAGCGAATTCACCCCTCCACTTT,CAITQGAANSPLHF
TRBV6-1,TRBJ2-7,once,.,TGTGCCAGCAGTGAAGTGGCAGGGCGACTCTCCTACGAGCAGTACTTC,CASSEVAGRLSYEQYF
TRBV9,TRBJ2-3,.,.,TGTGCCAGCAGCGCGACCCCCTTTTGGGGCGACCCCACAGATACGCAGTATTTT,CASSATPFWGDPTDTQYF
TRBV27,TRBJ1-1,.,.,TGTGCCAGCAGTTTTGGACAACTGAACACTGAAGCTTTCTTT,CASSFGQLNTEAFF
TRBV9,TRBJ2-2,.,.,TGTGCCAGCAGCTTGCAGGGGAACACCGGGGAGCTGTTTTTT,CASSLQGNTGELFF
TRBV28,TRBJ2-3,.,.,TGTGCCAGCATCCTCCCCCGCCAGGGATATACGCAGTATTTT,CASILPRQGYTQYF
TRBV10-3,TRBJ2-5,.,.,TGTGCCATCGGGGGTCTGGGGGCTGGAGAGACCCAGTACTTC,CAIGGLGAGETQYF
TRBV5-8,TRBJ1-1,once,TRBD1,TGTGCCAGCAGCGTAGACAGGGTTCTCACTGAAGCTTTCTTT,CASSVDRVLTEAFF
TRBV5-1,TRBJ2-2,.,.,TGCGCCAGCATGGGCGAGGTCGCCGGGGAGCTGTTTTTT,CASMGEVAGELFF
TRBV5-8,TRBJ1-4,.,.,TGTGCCAGCAGCCCGTGGACCCGACCTGCAACTAATGAAAAACTGTTTTTT,CASSPWTRPATNEKLFF